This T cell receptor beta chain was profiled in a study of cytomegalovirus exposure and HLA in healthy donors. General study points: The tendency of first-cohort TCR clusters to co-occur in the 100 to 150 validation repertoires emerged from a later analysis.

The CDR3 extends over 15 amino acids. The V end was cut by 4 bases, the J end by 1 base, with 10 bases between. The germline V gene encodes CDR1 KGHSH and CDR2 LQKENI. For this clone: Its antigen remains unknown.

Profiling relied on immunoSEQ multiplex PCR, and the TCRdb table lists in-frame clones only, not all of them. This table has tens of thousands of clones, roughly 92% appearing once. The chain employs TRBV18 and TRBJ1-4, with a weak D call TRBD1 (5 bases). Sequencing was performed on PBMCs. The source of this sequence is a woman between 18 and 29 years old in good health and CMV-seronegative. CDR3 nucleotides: TGTGCCAGCTCACTTCGGACACGAACTAATGAAAAACTGTTTTTT. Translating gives CASSLRTRTNEKLFF.